This T cell receptor (beta chain) appears in the sequencing data of a study of blood T cells in healthy people across ages. Germline CDR1 reads MGHRA; CDR2 reads YSYEKL. The CDR3 is 18 residues long. Trimming removed 0 bases from V and 2 bases from J; junction bases left unmatched: 10. Combining a sample-barcoded 5' primer with a J-beta primer mix, a second PCR ran for about 7 to 11 cycles. TCRdb independently ran MiXCR on the 5' RACE reads; one entry per CDR3 protein. The sample yields 540,000 or so distinct CDR3 sequences, 24% seen once. This clonotype was seen only a few times. This sample was shared with a second study, whose subject was T cells of mothers and their children.

The gene calls are TRBV4-1 and TRBJ2-3, with 8 bases aligning to TRBD2. Sequencing was carried out using blood. The sequence was obtained from a boy aged 10-17 years in good health. In nucleotides, the CDR3 is TGCGCCAGCAGCCAAGATTATCCAGCGGGAGTCTCCACAGATACGCAGTATTTT. The encoded protein is CASSQDYPAGVSTDTQYF.